These 27 T cell receptor beta chains originate from one sample sequenced in a study of shared clonotypes between healthy human individuals. Here immunoSEQ multiplex PCR was the method, and the copy in TCRdb shows in-frame clones only, minus some. The sample yields 400,000 to 550,000 clones, roughly 78% seen once. Sequenced: PBMCs. These receptors were obtained from a woman aged 40 to 50 in good health. Some clones in this sample may be carry-over from other donors' samples.

The chain links TRBV7-3 to TRBJ2-3; D ambiguous. CDR3 length equals 17 residues. V was pared by 1 base and J by 0 bases, with 14 bases between. Per the germline V gene, CDR1 is SGHTA and CDR2 is FQGTGA. DNA for the CDR3: TGTGCCAGCAGCTTAAGTCCTGCCAGGAAAAGCACAGATACGCAGTATTTT. It yields the protein CASSLSPARKSTDTQYF. The variable domain in full, with the rest retrieved from reference TRBV7-3 and TRBJ2-3, is GAGVSQTPSNKVTEKGKYVELRCDPISGHTALYWYRQSLGQGPEFLIYFQGTGAADDSGLPNDRFFAVRPEGSVSTLKIQRTERGDSAVYLCASSLSPARKSTDTQYFGPGTRLTVL.

This chain connects TRBV7-9 to TRBJ1-1; no reliable D call. The CDR3 totals 12 residues. Deletions cut 2 bases from V and 5 bases from J, with 6 bases between. The V gene's germline CDR1 is SEHNR and CDR2 FQNEAQ (reference sequence). The CDR3 reads CASSLFETEAFF. The DNA of the CDR3 is TGTGCCAGCAGCTTATTCGAGACTGAAGCTTTCTTT.

V usage is TRBV6-1 and J usage is TRBJ2-1, with 9 bases matching TRBD2. Per germline, CDR1 MNHNS and CDR2 SASEGT. The CDR3 sequence is 15 residues long. V lost 7 bases, J lost 8 bases, and 12 bases stayed unmatched. This CDR3 is CASTRGREGRDEQFF. The CDR3 DNA reads TGTGCCAGCACCCGAGGGCGGGAGGGCCGAGATGAGCAGTTCTTC.

The count of this clone is one. V and J are TRBV6-1 and TRBJ2-7; maybe TRBD2 (6 bases). This CDR3 comprises 13 residues. V lost 4 bases, J lost 6 bases, and 13 bases lay in between. CDR1 and CDR2 (germline): MNHNS, SASEGT. CDR3: CASSVHIGGEQYF. The CDR3 DNA sequence: TGTGCCAGCAGTGTCCACATCGGGGGCGAGCAGTACTTC.

V and J are TRBV6-1 and TRBJ1-5; 7 nucleotides align to TRBD1. Germline V gives CDR1 MNHNS, CDR2 SASEGT. Trimming took 6 bases from V and 4 from J; bases not matched to a gene: 9. CDR3 length equals 15 residues. CDR3 residues: CASSHGTAGNQPQHF. The CDR3 DNA reads TGTGCCAGCAGCCATGGGACAGCCGGGAATCAGCCCCAGCATTTT.

This clone was detected a few times. V gene TRBV4-3 combines with J gene TRBJ2-1; D gene ambiguous. Trimming took 4 bases from V and 6 from J, leaving 13 bases between them. This CDR3 has 14 amino acids. Germline V lookup: CDR1 LGHNA, CDR2 YSLEER. This chain's CDR3 is CASSLQSASNEQFF. In nucleotides, the CDR3 is TGCGCCAGCAGCCTACAGTCCGCGAGCAATGAGCAGTTCTTC.

J is TRBJ2-5 and V is TRBV7-9, with a tentative D call TRBD1 (6 bases). V shed 0 bases and J shed 5 bases, with 13 bases lying between them. CDR1 is SEHNR and CDR2 is FQNEAQ in the germline V gene (reference sequence). There are 15 residues in the CDR3. The CDR3 DNA reads as TGTGCCAGCAGCTTAGCCTCAGGGGAATGGGAGACCCAGTACTTC. The encoded protein is CASSLASGEWETQYF.

V gene TRBV5-1 combines with J gene TRBJ2-7; weak D call: TRBD1 (6 bases). CDR1 is SGHRS and CDR2 is YFSETQ in the germline V gene. The length of the CDR3 is 16 residues. Trimming took 2 bases from V and 1 from J, leaving 16 bases between them. Here the CDR3 DNA reads TGCGCCAGCAGCTTAGCAACAGGGATCAATTCCTACGAGCAGTACTTC. Its translation: CASSLATGINSYEQYF.

This sequence joins TRBV9 and TRBJ2-3; D is possibly TRBD2 (6 bases). With 4 bases removed from V and 4 bases from J, the gap between germline ends came to 19 bases. The length of the CDR3 is 16 residues. Per the germline V gene, CDR1 is SGDLS and CDR2 is YYNGEE. The CDR3 loop is CASSPGAAGWADTQYF. CDR3 nucleotide sequence: TGTGCCAGCAGCCCGGGCGCGGCGGGATGGGCAGATACGCAGTATTTT. The variable domain in full, with the rest retrieved from reference TRBV9 and TRBJ2-3, is DSGVTQTPKHLITATGQRVTLRCSPRSGDLSVYWYQQSLDQGLQFLIQYYNGEERAKGNILERFSAQQFPDLHSELNLSSLELGDSALYFCASSPGAAGWADTQYFGPGTRLTVL.

The chain has TRBV5-1 and TRBJ2-3; 10 bases map to TRBD2. CDR3 length: 16 residues. Germline CDR1 and CDR2: SGHRS and YFSETQ. Trimming at V came to 0 bases and at J to 3 bases, leaving 4 bases not matched to a gene. CDR3 bases: TGCGCCAGCAGCTTGGGTAGCGGGAGGAGGACAGATACGCAGTATTTT. It encodes CASSLGSGRRTDTQYF.

This clone appeared a few times. The chain is built from TRBV10-3 and TRBJ1-1; D may be TRBD1 (6 bases). V lost 4 bases and J 2 bases, leaving 8 bases between the germline ends. The CDR3 is made up of 13 amino acids. CDR1 is ENHRY and CDR2 is SYGVKD in the germline V gene. The CDR3: CAISAQGNTEAFF. In nucleotides, the CDR3 is TGTGCCATCAGTGCACAGGGTAACACTGAAGCTTTCTTT.

The V call is TRBV28, the J call TRBJ2-4; D unclear. The V gene lost 2 bases and the J gene lost 1 base, with 18 bases spanning the gap. The CDR3 has 18 amino acids. The germline CDR1 and CDR2 sequences are MDHEN and SYDVKM. The chain's CDR3 is CASSLRASETWAKNIQYF. DNA of the CDR3: TGTGCCAGCAGTTTACGAGCCAGCGAGACCTGGGCCAAAAACATTCAGTACTTC.

The chain has TRBV7-9 and TRBJ1-4; D unclear. V was clipped by 4 bases and J by 7 bases, with 19 bases between them. The CDR3 extends over 16 amino acids. Germline V CDR1 and CDR2: SEHNR, FQNEAQ (reference sequence). CDR3 in DNA: TGTGCCAGCAGCTCGCGGCGTAGTCTGGGTTCTGAAAAACTGTTTTTT. Amino acids: CASSSRRSLGSEKLFF.

As for this clone: Possible read error: a much larger clone is one base away. DNA for the CDR3: TGTGCCTGGAGCAGACGGGGCCCCTATGGCTACACCTTC. It specifies CAWSRRGPYGYTF. The chain has TRBV30 and TRBJ1-2; the D gene is possibly TRBD1 (5 bases). With 3 bases removed from V and 4 bases from J, the gap between germline ends came to 12 bases. The CDR3 sequence is 13 residues long. From germline, CDR1 is GTSNPN and CDR2 SVGIG (reference sequence). Together with reference TRBV30 and TRBJ1-2, the CDR3 gives the full variable domain: SQTIHQWPATLVQPVGSPLSLECTVEGTSNPNLYWYRQAAGRGLQLLFYSVGIGQISSEVPQNLSASRPQDRQFILSSKKLLLSDSGFYLCAWSRRGPYGYTFGSGTRLTVV.

The chain uses TRBV5-1 and TRBJ2-7, with 7 bases identical to TRBD1. J lost 2 bases, V lost 4 bases, and 12 bases had no gene match. The CDR3 consists of 16 residues. Germline V gene sequence: CDR1 SGHRS, CDR2 YFSETQ. Here the CDR3 reads CASSPLTGSIAYEQYF. As DNA, the CDR3 is TGCGCCAGCAGCCCCCTGACAGGGTCTATCGCCTACGAGCAGTACTTC.

This clone was observed a handful of times. In nucleotides, the CDR3 is TGTGCCAGCAGCTCCACTAGCGGCGGAGGCATTCAGTACTTC. This gives the protein CASSSTSGGGIQYF. The chain joins TRBV13 to TRBJ2-4, with 8 bases fitting TRBD2. This CDR3 is 14 amino acids long. With V trimmed by 4 bases and J by 9 bases, 8 bases remained unmatched. The germline V gene has CDR1 PRHDT and CDR2 FYEKMQ (reference sequence).

The chain's CDR3 is CASRGYRNIQYF. The CDR3 coding sequence is TGCGCCAGCCGGGGATACCGAAACATTCAGTACTTC. The chain combines TRBV23-1 with TRBJ2-4, with a weak D call TRBD2 (5 bases). TRBV23-1 is classed as an ORF, of uncertain function. V was trimmed by 8 bases and J by 6 bases, leaving 11 bases between them. The CDR3 extends over 12 amino acids.

About this clone: The junction and the germline gene differ at one end; a read error may be behind it. The rearrangement uses TRBV29-1 and TRBJ2-1; 9 bases are a match to TRBD2. CDR1 and CDR2 from the germline V gene are SQVTM and ANQGSEA. The CDR3 sequence is 15 residues long. CDR3 amino acids: CGVEEFASGKGEQFF. As DNA, the CDR3 is TGCGGCGTTGAAGAGTTCGCTAGCGGGAAAGGGGAGCAGTTCTTC.

In its sample, this clone was seen once. The V and J genes are TRBV11-2 and TRBJ2-7; TRBD2 might be the D (5 bases). This CDR3 is built from 14 residues. CDR1 and CDR2 (germline): SGHAT, FQNNGV. V lost 6 bases and J 2 bases, leaving 14 bases between the germline ends. Here the CDR3 DNA reads TGTGCCAGCAGAAGCGGAGCGAAACCCTACGAGCAGTACTTC. Translating gives CASRSGAKPYEQYF.

This clone came up a few times. The chain carries TRBV18 and TRBJ1-1, with D hard to call. CDR3 length equals 12 residues. In germline, CDR1 is KGHSH, CDR2 LQKENI. V was cut by 2 bases and J by 7 bases, with 8 bases left in between. CDR3 nucleotide sequence: TGTGCCAGCTCACCAGTCGCGGATGAAGCTTTCTTT. It codes for CASSPVADEAFF.

The chain joins TRBV27 to TRBJ1-2; D gene unclear. This CDR3 is 16 amino acids long. The V end lost 0 bases, the J end lost 2 bases, and 13 bases lay between the germline ends. Germline-derived CDR1 and CDR2 are MNHEY and SMNVEV (reference sequence). The CDR3: CASSLSPNGRNYGYTF. CDR3 in DNA: TGTGCCAGCAGTTTATCCCCGAACGGCCGGAACTATGGCTACACCTTC.

The V and J genes are TRBV5-5 and TRBJ2-5; 8 positions match TRBD1. The germline gives CDR1 SGHKS, CDR2 YYEKEE (reference sequence). The V gene end was trimmed by 4 bases and the J gene end by 5 bases; junction bases not matched to a gene: 10. CDR3 length: 15 residues. The CDR3 nucleotides are TGTGCCAGCAGCCGGACAGGGATTGGGAGCGAGACCCAGTACTTC. This translates into CASSRTGIGSETQYF.

The gene calls are TRBV6-1 and TRBJ2-7, with TRBD2 identical over 8 bases. Germline CDR1 and CDR2: MNHNS and SASEGT. This CDR3 is 14 amino acids long. Germline trimming cut 4 bases from V and 2 bases from J; bases unmatched to any gene: 4. CDR3 loop: CASSARGGPYEQYF. CDR3 nucleotides: TGTGCCAGCAGTGCTCGGGGGGGTCCCTACGAGCAGTACTTC.

The chain has TRBV9 and TRBJ2-7, with TRBD2 matching over 9 bases. CDR1 SGDLS and CDR2 YYNGEE come from the germline V gene. The CDR3 loop spans 14 amino acids. J was trimmed by 7 bases and V by 0 bases; bases with no gene match: 5. As DNA, the CDR3 is TGTGCCAGCAGCGTAGGCGGGAGGGCCCGAGAGCAGTACTTC. This translates into CASSVGGRAREQYF.

This clone was recorded a few times. The gene calls are TRBV27 and TRBJ2-5; tentatively, D is TRBD2 (6 bases). Matching the DNA end better, TRBJ2-7 makes the J call doubtful. The CDR3 extends over 13 amino acids. Germline lookup yields CDR1 MNHEY and CDR2 SMNVEV (reference sequence). The CDR3 DNA follows: TGTGCCAGCAGGCGGGACTTAACCTACGAGCAGTACTTC. This sequence encodes CASRRDLTYEQYF.

The chain carries TRBV7-9 and TRBJ1-1; 10 nucleotides agree with TRBD1. Germline trimming cut 3 bases from V and 5 bases from J; bases unmatched to any gene: 6. CDR3 length: 15 residues. CDR1 SEHNR and CDR2 FQNEAQ come from the germline V gene (reference sequence). The CDR3 DNA follows: TGTGCCAGCAGCTTGGACAGGGGGTCCGGTACTGAAGCTTTCTTT. Protein product: CASSLDRGSGTEAFF.

V is TRBV5-1 and J is TRBJ1-1, with no clear D. V was pared by 2 bases and J by 2 bases, with 16 bases between. CDR1 and CDR2 (germline): SGHRS, YFSETQ. The CDR3 sequence is 16 residues long. CDR3 sequence reads: CASSFLGETDNTEAFF. DNA for the CDR3: TGCGCCAGCAGCTTTCTCGGGGAGACCGATAACACTGAAGCTTTCTTT.